This is a list of T cell receptor beta chains from one sample in a study of T cells in Graves' hyperthyroidism and ophthalmopathy. TCRdb re-called the multiplex PCR reads through MiXCR, storing one row per CDR3 protein. The sample gives a few hundred thousand distinct CDR3 sequences, about a sixth of which show up once; under 20% is in the top ten. The sample consisted of blood. The source of these receptors is a young woman with Graves' ophthalmopathy. Both conserved end residues are part of each CDR3. D genes are given only for firm matches. A row's size may be missing; if present it is once, few, many or a size class.

J gene: TRBJ2-7; clone size: NA; D gene: TRBD1; V gene: TRBV2; CDR3 protein: CASSEAPGQGAYEQYF; CDR3 DNA: TGTGCCAGCAGTGAAGCGCCGGGACAGGGGGCCTACGAGCAGTACTTC
J gene: TRBJ2-7; clone size: many; D gene: TRBD2; V gene: TRBV20-1; CDR3 protein: CSARASGDYEQYF; CDR3 DNA: TGCAGTGCTAGAGCTAGCGGGGACTACGAGCAGTACTTC
J gene: TRBJ2-3; clone size: NA; D gene: NA; V gene: TRBV9; CDR3 protein: CASSPGDGWGIDTQYF; CDR3 DNA: TGTGCCAGCAGCCCCGGTGACGGGTGGGGTATCGATACGCAGTATTTT
J gene: TRBJ2-2; clone size: NA; D gene: TRBD1; V gene: TRBV5-1; CDR3 protein: CASTSRGTGNTGELFF; CDR3 DNA: TGCGCCAGCACCTCTAGAGGGACAGGTAACACCGGGGAGCTGTTTTTT
J gene: TRBJ2-3; clone size: many; D gene: TRBD2; V gene: TRBV5-6; CDR3 protein: CASSSLAAGDTDTQYF; CDR3 DNA: TGTGCCAGCAGCTCCCTCGCGGCGGGAGACACAGATACGCAGTATTTT
J gene: TRBJ2-7; clone size: many; D gene: NA; V gene: TRBV7-3; CDR3 protein: CASSLLPDYEQYF; CDR3 DNA: TGTGCCAGCAGCTTATTGCCCGATTACGAGCAGTACTTC
J gene: TRBJ1-5; clone size: NA; D gene: NA; V gene: TRBV4-1; CDR3 protein: CASSQGRQAGSNQPQHF; CDR3 DNA: TGCGCCAGCAGCCAGGGCAGACAGGCGGGTAGCAATCAGCCCCAGCATTTT
J gene: TRBJ1-2; clone size: NA; D gene: NA; V gene: TRBV30; CDR3 protein: CAWRSQLHAYTF; CDR3 DNA: TGTGCCTGGAGAAGTCAGTTACATGCCTACACCTTC
J gene: TRBJ1-1; clone size: many; D gene: NA; V gene: TRBV6-2/TRBV6-3; CDR3 protein: CASSPPGLGNTEAFF; CDR3 DNA: TGTGCCAGCAGTCCCCCCGGTTTGGGGAACACTGAAGCTTTCTTT
J gene: TRBJ2-2; clone size: once; D gene: NA; V gene: TRBV13; CDR3 protein: CASSLPRRSGELFF; CDR3 DNA: TGTGCCAGCAGCCTCCCAAGGAGGTCCGGGGAGCTGTTTTTT
J gene: TRBJ1-3; clone size: few; D gene: NA; V gene: TRBV3-1; CDR3 protein: CASSQKGAGNTIYF; CDR3 DNA: TGTGCCAGCAGCCAAAAGGGGGCTGGAAACACCATATATTTT
J gene: TRBJ2-7; clone size: many; D gene: TRBD1; V gene: TRBV20-1; CDR3 protein: CSARPIGQGAGEQYF; CDR3 DNA: TGCAGTGCTAGACCCATAGGACAGGGGGCAGGCGAGCAGTACTTC
J gene: TRBJ2-2; clone size: NA; D gene: NA; V gene: TRBV19; CDR3 protein: CASRGSTNTGELFF; CDR3 DNA: TGTGCCAGTAGGGGGTCGACGAACACCGGGGAGCTGTTTTTT
J gene: TRBJ2-4; clone size: NA; D gene: TRBD2; V gene: TRBV7-2; CDR3 protein: CASSFGSGSFDSQYF; CDR3 DNA: TGTGCCAGCAGCTTTGGGAGCGGGAGTTTTGACAGTCAGTACTTC
J gene: TRBJ1-5; clone size: NA; D gene: TRBD1; V gene: TRBV20-1; CDR3 protein: CSARGVAGGTGGSNQPQHF; CDR3 DNA: TGCAGTGCTAGAGGGGTAGCCGGAGGGACAGGGGGTAGCAATCAGCCCCAGCATTTT
J gene: TRBJ2-6; clone size: once; D gene: NA; V gene: TRBV10-3; CDR3 protein: CAISTPGVASGANVLTF; CDR3 DNA: TGTGCCATCAGTACCCCAGGGGTCGCGTCTGGGGCCAACGTCCTGACTTTC
J gene: TRBJ2-3; clone size: once; D gene: NA; V gene: TRBV6-1; CDR3 protein: CATPPPGGERTDTQYF; CDR3 DNA: TGTGCCACCCCCCCGCCCGGGGGAGAACGGACAGATACGCAGTATTTT
J gene: TRBJ2-1; clone size: many; D gene: TRBD2; V gene: TRBV20-1; CDR3 protein: CSASSGRYEQFF; CDR3 DNA: TGCAGTGCTAGTAGCGGGAGGTATGAGCAGTTCTTC